The present entry profiles one T cell receptor beta chain with its context. Its antigen has not been determined. Qualities for individual bases were not recorded, and no much larger clone is one base off. These data originate in a study of control samples from healthy donors and cancer patients (dated by TCRdb to 2020 to 2021). The CDR3 runs 13 residues from the cysteine to the phenylalanine. Only the CDR3 DNA is retained, 39 bases long and in frame from the first base. Trimming leaves V shorter by 6 bases and J shorter by 5 bases, with the junction holding 2 bases beyond the gene matches. CDR1 SNHLY and CDR2 FYNNEI are derived from the germline V gene. Library preparation employed the immunoSEQ multiplex PCR assay. TCRdb provides this immuneACCESS table in a form limited to in-frame rearrangements. Some clones are lacking; in checked studies, under half of them reflect an unresolved V gene, and why the rest are absent is not known. Within this sample are 150,000 to 200,000 clones, with roughly 89% of them counted one time only. The ten largest clones represent approximately 1.5% of the sample.

Sequencing was performed on blood. The source of this sequence is a woman in her forties or fifties in good health. The chain couples TRBV2 to TRBJ1-5; TRBD1 agrees with 9 junctional bases. The DNA is as follows: TGTGCCAGCAGGGGACAGGGAGATCAGCCCCAGCATTTT. This yields the protein CASRGQGDQPQHF.